The 23 T cell receptor beta chains given below trace back to one sample, sequenced in a study of long-term antiretroviral therapy in people with HIV. Version v3.0 of the immunoSEQ assay ran at survey level. TCRdb keeps only in-frame clones here, not all; method: immunoSEQ multiplex PCR. The sample includes about 18,000 clones, 75% to 90% of them seen just once. The specimen was unsorted PBMCs, collected 4.2 years after starting antiretroviral therapy. These receptors all stem from a man aged 45 to 65 with HIV.

This rearrangement joins TRBV29-1 to TRBJ2-5; 11 bases fit TRBD2. CDR3 length: 14 amino acids. The ends lost 6 bases at V and 1 base at J; junction bases unmatched: 4. Germline assignment: CDR1 SQVTM and CDR2 ANQGSEA. This CDR3 reads CSVALAGGQETQYF. The CDR3 coding sequence is TGCAGCGTCGCCCTAGCGGGGGGCCAAGAGACCCAGTACTTC.

This chain's CDR3 is CASSLARDSPLHF. DNA of the CDR3: TGTGCCAGCAGCTTAGCCAGGGATTCACCCCTCCACTTT. The chain is built from TRBV11-3 and TRBJ1-6, with D tentatively TRBD1 (5 bases). Per the germline V gene, CDR1 is SGHNT and CDR2 is YENEEA. There are 13 residues in the CDR3. Trimming took off 1 base at V and 8 bases at J, with 6 bases between the two ends.

The chain combines TRBV21-1 with TRBJ2-3. TRBV21-1 is tagged as a pseudogene. The CDR3 has 14 amino acids. CDR3 in DNA: TGTGCCACCAGCCTGGGGGATAGCACAGATACGCAGTATTTT. Protein product: CATSLGDSTDTQYF.

The V call is TRBV5-1, the J call TRBJ2-3, with TRBD2 matching over 9 bases. Germline V lookup: CDR1 SGHRS, CDR2 YFSETQ. V lost 0 bases and J lost 2; bases outside the gene matches: 4. This CDR3 region has 16 residues. The CDR3 sequence is CASSLVSGGTTDTQYF. CDR3 DNA sequence: TGCGCCAGCAGCTTGGTTAGCGGGGGTACCACAGATACGCAGTATTTT.

This chain connects TRBV14 to TRBJ1-6, with D perhaps matching TRBD1 (6 bases). Germline loops: CDR1 SGHDN, CDR2 FVKESK. The CDR3 runs 15 residues. The V end was cut by 3 bases, the J end by 4 bases, with 10 bases between. The CDR3 loop is CASSQDRMYNSPLHF. CDR3 coding DNA: TGTGCCAGCAGCCAGGACAGAATGTATAATTCACCCCTCCACTTT. The entire variable domain, with the rest obtained from reference TRBV14 and TRBJ1-6, is as follows: EAGVTQFPSHSVIEKGQTVTLRCDPISGHDNLYWYRRVMGKEIKFLLHFVKESKQDESGMPNNRFLAERTGGTYSTLKVQPAELEDSGVYFCASSQDRMYNSPLHFGNGTRLTVT.

This sequence joins TRBV19 and TRBJ2-7; D may be TRBD1 (6 bases). CDR1 and CDR2 (germline): LNHDA, SQIVND (reference sequence). V lost 10 bases and J 5 bases, leaving 12 bases between the germline ends. CDR3 length: 11 residues. Here the CDR3 reads CATGTSNEQYF. CDR3 bases: TGTGCCACCGGGACATCCAACGAGCAGTACTTC.

The chain has TRBV27 and TRBJ1-5; D may be TRBD1 (5 bases). Trimming cost V 4 bases and J 1 base, with 14 bases left between them. CDR1 is MNHEY and CDR2 is SMNVEV in the germline V gene (reference sequence). This CDR3 is 16 amino acids long. The CDR3 region has the DNA TGTGCCAGCAGTTCAATATCGGGGGTAAGCAATCAGCCCCAGCATTTT. It codes for CASSSISGVSNQPQHF.

This chain connects TRBV9 to TRBJ2-3; 11 nucleotides align to TRBD2. Trimming at V came to 4 bases and at J to 6 bases, leaving 16 bases not matched to a gene. Germline lookup yields CDR1 SGDLS and CDR2 YYNGEE. The CDR3 consists of 18 residues. The CDR3 nucleotides read TGTGCCAGCAGCTTCCGCACCCGACTAGCGGGGTCAGGTGATACGCAGTATTTT. Its translation is CASSFRTRLAGSGDTQYF.

V and J are TRBV6-5 and TRBJ1-1; a possible D gene is TRBD1 (6 bases). Germline V gene lookup returns CDR1 MNHEY and CDR2 SVGAGI. The CDR3 sequence is 14 residues long. Trimming stripped 6 bases from V and 1 base from J, with 12 bases between. In nucleotides, the CDR3 is TGTGCCAGCAGATTTAGGGGGGAGAACACTGAAGCTTTCTTT. This translates into CASRFRGENTEAFF.

The chain is built from TRBV9 and TRBJ2-3, with D perhaps matching TRBD1 (5 bases). Germline assignment: CDR1 SGDLS and CDR2 YYNGEE. CDR3 length: 15 residues. The V end lost 3 bases, the J end lost 4 bases, and 15 bases lay between the germline ends. The CDR3 bases are TGTGCCAGCAGCGCTCAGGGATTGTTCTCAGATACGCAGTATTTT. It encodes CASSAQGLFSDTQYF.

The count of this clone is one. This chain joins TRBV18 and TRBJ2-3, with 7 bases lining up with TRBD2. The CDR3 contains 13 residues. The trim removed 4 bases at V and 3 bases at J, leaving 1 base unmatched. Germline V CDR1 and CDR2: KGHSH, LQKENI. The CDR3 spells CASSQLATDTQYF. The CDR3 coding sequence is TGTGCCAGCTCACAACTAGCGACAGATACGCAGTATTTT.

The chain recombines TRBV28 with TRBJ1-1, with D maybe TRBD1 (6 bases). V lost 6 bases, J lost 1 base, and 18 bases lay in between. Looked up from germline, CDR1 is MDHEN and CDR2 is SYDVKM. This CDR3 is built from 16 residues. The CDR3, as DNA: TGTGCCAGCAGCCCCCTTTTGGGAGGGGGGAACACTGAAGCTTTCTTT. The encoded protein is CASSPLLGGGNTEAFF.

This chain joins TRBV7-9 and TRBJ2-6, with TRBD1 matching over 11 bases. Germline lookup yields CDR1 SEHNR and CDR2 FQNEAQ (reference sequence). CDR3 size: 19 residues. The trim removed 0 bases at V and 2 bases at J, leaving 6 bases unmatched. CDR3 in amino acids: CASSLALGQGVTGANVLTF. DNA for the CDR3: TGTGCCAGCAGCTTAGCTCTGGGACAGGGGGTAACTGGGGCCAACGTCCTGACTTTC.

CDR3 sequence reads: CASSPFGQPQHF. The CDR3 nucleotides are TGTGCCAGCAGTCCTTTTGGTCAGCCCCAGCATTTT. This sequence joins TRBV7-2 and TRBJ1-5, with D uncertain. Germline V lookup: CDR1 SGHTA, CDR2 FQGNSA. This CDR3 has 12 amino acids. V was cut by 6 bases and J by 6 bases, with 9 bases left in between.

This clone was recorded a few times. J is TRBJ1-5 and V is TRBV19, with D possibly TRBD1 on 5 matching bases. The V end lost 5 bases, the J end lost 0 bases, and 11 bases lay between the germline ends. There are 15 residues in the CDR3. CDR1 LNHDA and CDR2 SQIVND come from the germline V gene (reference sequence). The CDR3 DNA follows: TGTGCCAGTAGTCCTATGACAGATAGCAATCAGCCCCAGCATTTT. Protein product: CASSPMTDSNQPQHF.

The V and J genes are TRBV5-1 and TRBJ1-2; D perhaps matches TRBD1 (5 bases). Trimming left V 4 bases short and J 0 bases short, with 13 bases between. This CDR3 spans 15 amino acids. Germline values: CDR1 SGHRS, CDR2 YFSETQ. The CDR3 bases are TGCGCCAGCAGCCGGAGCGGGACCTCTAACTATGGCTACACCTTC. Residues: CASSRSGTSNYGYTF.

This clone was recorded once. The V gene is TRBV27, the J gene TRBJ2-6; D remains unclear. The CDR3 loop spans 14 amino acids. Germline V CDR1 and CDR2: MNHEY, SMNVEV (reference sequence). Trimming took off 6 bases at V and 4 bases at J, with 10 bases between the two ends. CDR3 in amino acids: CASRLADGANVLTF. The CDR3 DNA reads TGTGCCAGCAGGCTCGCGGACGGGGCCAACGTCCTGACTTTC.

This rearrangement joins TRBV5-1 to TRBJ2-1; 9 nucleotides agree with TRBD1. The CDR3 runs to 16 residues. CDR1 and CDR2 from the germline V gene are SGHRS and YFSETQ. The ends lost 4 bases at V and 8 bases at J; junction bases unmatched: 13. CDR3 sequence reads: CASSPLGQGPGDEQFF. CDR3 nucleotides: TGCGCCAGCAGCCCCCTCGGACAGGGGCCAGGGGATGAGCAGTTCTTC. The variable domain in full, completed from reference TRBV5-1 and TRBJ2-1, reads KAGVTQTPRYLIKTRGQQVTLSCSPISGHRSVSWYQQTPGQGLQFLFEYFSETQRNKGNFPGRFSGRQFSNSRSEMNVSTLELGDSALYLCASSPLGQGPGDEQFFGPGTRLTVL.

The rearrangement uses TRBV5-1 and TRBJ2-3; tentative D call: TRBD2 (5 bases). CDR1 and CDR2 from the germline V gene are SGHRS and YFSETQ. This CDR3 is 15 amino acids long. V shed 4 bases and J shed 2 bases, with 14 bases lying between them. As DNA, the CDR3 is TGCGCCAGCAGCCCGGACGGGATTTACACAGATACGCAGTATTTT. Amino acids: CASSPDGIYTDTQYF.

The chain has TRBV2 and TRBJ2-7; 10 bases are shared with TRBD1. The CDR3 covers 16 residues. The germline CDR1 and CDR2 sequences are SNHLY and FYNNEI. Trimming took 6 bases from V and 4 from J; bases not matched to a gene: 12. The CDR3 is CASSSTGTGAGYEQYF. DNA of the CDR3: TGTGCCAGCAGCTCCACCGGGACAGGGGCCGGATACGAGCAGTACTTC. Full variable domain (outside the CDR3, taken from reference TRBV2 and TRBJ2-7): EPEVTQTPSHQVTQMGQEVILRCVPISNHLYFYWYRQILGQKVEFLVSFYNNEISEKSEIFDDQFSVERPDGSNFTLKIRSTKLEDSAMYFCASSSTGTGAGYEQYFGPGTRLTVT.

This sequence joins TRBV13 and TRBJ1-1; 9 bases fit TRBD1. V lost 5 bases, J lost 1 base, and 2 bases stayed unmatched. The germline CDR1 and CDR2 sequences are PRHDT and FYEKMQ (reference sequence). CDR3 length equals 14 residues. CDR3: CASSRGQGNTEAFF. The CDR3 region has the DNA TGTGCCAGCAGCAGGGGACAGGGGAACACTGAAGCTTTCTTT.

This clone was recorded a few times. The chain is built from TRBV27 and TRBJ1-4; D may be TRBD1 (5 bases). V was shortened by 11 bases and J by 8 bases, with 12 bases between the two germline ends. The CDR3 runs to 11 residues. The germline CDR1 and CDR2 sequences are MNHEY and SMNVEV (reference sequence). Written as DNA, the CDR3 is TGTGCCGCCGGCCAGGGCGAAAAACTGTTTTTT. This gives the protein CAAGQGEKLFF.

Regarding this clone: At one end, the junction sequence differs from germline, possibly due to a read error. This chain joins TRBV30 and TRBJ2-1; no clear D. The CDR3 contains 13 residues. Germline values: CDR1 GTSNPN, CDR2 SVGIG (reference sequence). The CDR3 region is CARSVLSKDEQFF. The CDR3 nucleotides are TGTGCCCGGAGTGTACTCTCGAAGGACGAGCAGTTCTTC.